One sample yielded the 8 T cell receptor beta chains listed below, sequenced in a study of blood T cell repertoires in COVID-19 (TCRdb year 2020). The library was obtained by the immunoSEQ multiplex PCR assay. Sourced from immuneACCESS, this table was stored by TCRdb with only in-frame sequences that have V and J called. A share of the clones is absent; for the studies checked, an unresolved V gene accounts for under half, and the remainder has no known explanation. This sample lists 200,000 or so clones; over 75% were detected once. The ten biggest clones cover roughly 5% of the sample. The specimen sequenced was peripheral blood. These receptors came from a human donor in a cohort sampled during active COVID-19.

The chain carries TRBV5-5 and TRBJ1-2, with D maybe TRBD1 (5 bases). The germline V and J ends were trimmed by 3 bases and 5 bases, with 11 bases remaining between them. This CDR3 contains 13 residues. Germline V gene sequence: CDR1 SGHKS, CDR2 YYEKEE (reference sequence). The DNA for the CDR3 is TGTGCCAGCAGCTCGGCCGGGGGGTATGGCTACACCTTC. The encoded protein is CASSSAGGYGYTF.

The chain employs TRBV5-1 and TRBJ1-1; D remains ambiguous. This CDR3 is built from 14 residues. Germline-derived CDR1 and CDR2 are SGHRS and YFSETQ. Trimming pared 1 base from V and 0 bases from J, leaving 7 bases between. The chain's CDR3 is CASSLRRLNTEAFF. CDR3 nucleotides: TGCGCCAGCAGCTTGCGGAGGCTGAACACTGAAGCTTTCTTT.

This clone has more than one count but fewer than ten. This rearrangement joins TRBV6-6 to TRBJ2-7; D gene unclear. The CDR3 has 15 residues. Trimming took 6 bases from V and 0 from J, leaving 15 bases between them. Per germline, CDR1 MNHNY and CDR2 SVGAGI (reference sequence). The CDR3 DNA reads TGTGCCAGCAGCCCCATCTTAGCTTTCTCCTACGAGCAGTACTTC. Residues: CASSPILAFSYEQYF.

The chain couples TRBV28 to TRBJ1-1; D uncertain. V was shortened by 5 bases and J by 7 bases, with 11 bases between the two germline ends. The germline V gene has CDR1 MDHEN and CDR2 SYDVKM. The CDR3 length is 12 residues. The CDR3 region is CASSLPLNEAFF. CDR3 nucleotides: TGTGCCAGCAGTCTTCCCCTAAATGAAGCTTTCTTT.

The chain recombines TRBV5-4 with TRBJ2-3; 14 nucleotides line up with TRBD2. Germline V gene data show CDR1 as SGHNT and CDR2 as YYREEE (reference sequence). There are 14 residues in the CDR3. Trimming took 9 bases from V and 5 from J; bases not matched to a gene: 5. The CDR3 loop is CATRLAGGLDTQYF. The CDR3 region has the DNA TGTGCCACTCGACTAGCGGGAGGGTTAGATACGCAGTATTTT. The full variable domain, completed using reference TRBV5-4 and TRBJ2-3, is ETGVTQSPTHLIKTRGQQVTLRCSSQSGHNTVSWYQQALGQGPQFIFQYYREEENGRGNFPPRFSGLQFPNYSSELNVNALELDDSALYLCATRLAGGLDTQYFGPGTRLTVL.

This clone has more than one count but fewer than ten. The V gene is TRBV5-4, the J gene TRBJ1-4; TRBD1 is a possible D gene (6 bases). CDR1 is SGHNT and CDR2 is YYREEE in the germline V gene (reference sequence). The V end was cut by 1 base, the J end by 4 bases, with 11 bases between. CDR3 length: 15 amino acids. The CDR3 nucleotides are TGTGCCAGCAGCTTGAAGACACAGGGTAATGAAAAACTGTTTTTT. It encodes CASSLKTQGNEKLFF.

V is TRBV7-8 and J is TRBJ2-7, with 7 bases lining up with TRBD1. Looked up from germline, CDR1 is SGHVS and CDR2 is FQNEAQ. This CDR3 has 14 amino acids. The junction had 8 bases not matched to a gene; V was cut back by 3 bases and J by 6 bases. The CDR3 DNA reads as TGTGCCAGCAGCTTCCCGCTGACAGGGTCCGAGCAGTACTTC. This encodes CASSFPLTGSEQYF.

The chain couples TRBV14 to TRBJ1-1, with 8 nucleotides matching TRBD1. Germline-derived CDR1 and CDR2 are SGHDN and FVKESK. This CDR3 region has 15 residues. V shed 4 bases, J shed 1 base, and the junction held 5 bases outside the gene matches. DNA of the CDR3: TGTGCCAGCAGCCCAACGACAGGGGCGAACACTGAAGCTTTCTTT. Protein: CASSPTTGANTEAFF.